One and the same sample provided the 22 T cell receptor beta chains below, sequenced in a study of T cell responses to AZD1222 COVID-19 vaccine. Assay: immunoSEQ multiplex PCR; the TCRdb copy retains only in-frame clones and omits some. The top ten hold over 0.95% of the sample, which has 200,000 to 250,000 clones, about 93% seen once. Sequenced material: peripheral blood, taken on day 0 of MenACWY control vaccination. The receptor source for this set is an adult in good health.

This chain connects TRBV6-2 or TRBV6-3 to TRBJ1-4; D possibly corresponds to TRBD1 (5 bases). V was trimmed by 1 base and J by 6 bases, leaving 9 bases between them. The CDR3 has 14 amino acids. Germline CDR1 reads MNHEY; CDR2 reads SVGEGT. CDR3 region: CASSYYGGDEKLFF. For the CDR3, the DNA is TGTGCCAGCAGTTACTATGGGGGTGATGAAAAACTGTTTTTT.

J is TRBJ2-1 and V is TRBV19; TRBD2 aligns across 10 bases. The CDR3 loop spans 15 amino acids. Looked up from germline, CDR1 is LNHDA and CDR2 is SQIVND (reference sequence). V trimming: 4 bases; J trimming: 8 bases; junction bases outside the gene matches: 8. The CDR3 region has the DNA TGTGCCAGTAGTAACAGTCAGCGGGGGGGCTATGAGCAGTTCTTC. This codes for CASSNSQRGGYEQFF.

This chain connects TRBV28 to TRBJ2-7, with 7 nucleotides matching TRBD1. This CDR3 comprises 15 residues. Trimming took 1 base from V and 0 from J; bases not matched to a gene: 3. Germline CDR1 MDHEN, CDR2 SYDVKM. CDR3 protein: CASSLYRQGSYEQYF. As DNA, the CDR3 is TGTGCCAGCAGTTTATATCGACAGGGCTCCTACGAGCAGTACTTC.

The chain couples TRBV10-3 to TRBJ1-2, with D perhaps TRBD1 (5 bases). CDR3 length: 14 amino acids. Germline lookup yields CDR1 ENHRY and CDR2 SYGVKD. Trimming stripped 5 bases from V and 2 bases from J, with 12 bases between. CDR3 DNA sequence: TGTGCCATCAGTTCGACAGAGAACAACTATGGCTACACCTTC. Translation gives CAISSTENNYGYTF.

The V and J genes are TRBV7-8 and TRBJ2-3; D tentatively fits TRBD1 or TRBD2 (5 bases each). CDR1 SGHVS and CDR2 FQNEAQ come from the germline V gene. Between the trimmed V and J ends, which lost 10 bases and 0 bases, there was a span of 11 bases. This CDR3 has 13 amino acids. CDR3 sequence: CATVGTSTDTQYF. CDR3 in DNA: TGTGCCACCGTTGGGACCAGCACAGATACGCAGTATTTT.

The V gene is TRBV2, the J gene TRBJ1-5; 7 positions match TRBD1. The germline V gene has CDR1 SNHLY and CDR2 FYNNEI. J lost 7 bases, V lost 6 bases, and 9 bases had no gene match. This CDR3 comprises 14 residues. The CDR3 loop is CASSFGQEGQPQHF. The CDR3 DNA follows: TGTGCCAGCAGCTTCGGACAGGAAGGCCAGCCCCAGCATTTT.

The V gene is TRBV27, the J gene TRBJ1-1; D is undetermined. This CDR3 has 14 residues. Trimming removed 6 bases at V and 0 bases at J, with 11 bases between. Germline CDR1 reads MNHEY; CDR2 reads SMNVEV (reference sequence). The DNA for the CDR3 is TGTGCCAGCAGAGTTATGGAAGTGAACACTGAAGCTTTCTTT. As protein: CASRVMEVNTEAFF.

CDR3: CAWSLGGALGEQYF. The DNA of the CDR3 is TGTGCCTGGAGTCTCGGGGGGGCCTTGGGGGAGCAGTACTTC. This chain links TRBV30 with TRBJ2-7; TRBD2 matches 8 bases. Trimming cost V 2 bases and J 7 bases; bases outside gene matches: 10. The CDR3 totals 14 residues. The germline V gene encodes CDR1 GTSNPN and CDR2 SVGIG (reference sequence).

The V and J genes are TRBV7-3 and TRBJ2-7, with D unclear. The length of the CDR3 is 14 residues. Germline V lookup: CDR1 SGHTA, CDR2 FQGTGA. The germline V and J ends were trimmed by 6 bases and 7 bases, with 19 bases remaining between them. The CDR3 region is CASRLSTPSREQYF. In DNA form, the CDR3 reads TGTGCCAGCAGGTTATCGACTCCCTCAAGAGAGCAGTACTTC.

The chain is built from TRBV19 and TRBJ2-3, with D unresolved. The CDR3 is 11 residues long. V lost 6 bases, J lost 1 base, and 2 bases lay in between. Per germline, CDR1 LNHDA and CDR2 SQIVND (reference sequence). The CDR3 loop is CASSRTDTQYF. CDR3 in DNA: TGTGCCAGTAGCCGCACAGATACGCAGTATTTT.

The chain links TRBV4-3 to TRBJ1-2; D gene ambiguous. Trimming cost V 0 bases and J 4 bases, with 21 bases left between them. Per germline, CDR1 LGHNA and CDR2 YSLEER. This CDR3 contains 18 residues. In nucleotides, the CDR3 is TGCGCCAGCAGCCAAGATGGGTTCCCGGCGGGAGGGTTCTATGGCTACACCTTC. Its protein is CASSQDGFPAGGFYGYTF.

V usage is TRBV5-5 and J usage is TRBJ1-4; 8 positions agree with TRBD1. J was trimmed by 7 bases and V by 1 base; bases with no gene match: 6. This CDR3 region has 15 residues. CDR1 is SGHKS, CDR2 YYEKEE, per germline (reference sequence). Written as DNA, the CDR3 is TGTGCCAGCAGCTTGTCCAGGGGGCTAAGTGAAAAACTGTTTTTT. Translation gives CASSLSRGLSEKLFF. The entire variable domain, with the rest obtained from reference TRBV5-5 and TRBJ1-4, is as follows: DAGVTQSPTHLIKTRGQQVTLRCSPISGHKSVSWYQQVLGQGPQFIFQYYEKEERGRGNFPDRFSARQFPNYSSELNVNALLLGDSALYLCASSLSRGLSEKLFFGSGTQLSVL.

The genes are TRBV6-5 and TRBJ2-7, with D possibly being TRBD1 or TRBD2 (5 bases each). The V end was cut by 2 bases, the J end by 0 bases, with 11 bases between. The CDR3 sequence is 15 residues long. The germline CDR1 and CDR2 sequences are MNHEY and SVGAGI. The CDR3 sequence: CASSYVGPTSYEQYF. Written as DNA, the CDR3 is TGTGCCAGCAGTTACGTGGGACCGACCTCCTACGAGCAGTACTTC.

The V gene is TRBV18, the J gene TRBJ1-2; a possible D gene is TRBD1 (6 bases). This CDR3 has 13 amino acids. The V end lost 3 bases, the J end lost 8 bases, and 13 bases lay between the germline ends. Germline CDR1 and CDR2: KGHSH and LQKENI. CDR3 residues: CASSPGQYPGYTF. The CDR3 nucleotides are TGTGCCAGCTCACCCGGACAGTACCCCGGCTACACCTTC.

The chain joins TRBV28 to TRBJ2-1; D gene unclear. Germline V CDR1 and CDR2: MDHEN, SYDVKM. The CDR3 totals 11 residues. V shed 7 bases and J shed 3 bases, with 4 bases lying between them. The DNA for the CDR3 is TGTGCCAGCATTTACTACAATGAGCAGTTCTTC. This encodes CASIYYNEQFF.

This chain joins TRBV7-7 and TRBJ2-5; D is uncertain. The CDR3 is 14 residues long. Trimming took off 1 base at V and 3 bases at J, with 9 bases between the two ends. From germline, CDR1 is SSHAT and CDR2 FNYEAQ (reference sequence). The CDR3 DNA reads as TGTGCCAGCAGCTTAGGCGCAGCTAAAGAGACCCAGTACTTC. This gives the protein CASSLGAAKETQYF.

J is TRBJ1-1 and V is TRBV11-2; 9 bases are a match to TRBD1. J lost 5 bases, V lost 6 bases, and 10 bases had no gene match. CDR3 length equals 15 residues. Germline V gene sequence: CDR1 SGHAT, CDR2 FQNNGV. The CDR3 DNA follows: TGTGCCAGCAGTCAAACAGGGGGCGCGGGAACTGAAGCTTTCTTT. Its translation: CASSQTGGAGTEAFF.

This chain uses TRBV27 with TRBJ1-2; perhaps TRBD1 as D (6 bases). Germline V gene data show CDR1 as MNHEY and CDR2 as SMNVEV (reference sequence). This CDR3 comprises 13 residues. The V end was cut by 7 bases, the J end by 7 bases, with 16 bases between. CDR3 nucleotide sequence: TGTGCCAGCACCCAGGGGATGGGTTCTGGCTACACCTTC. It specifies CASTQGMGSGYTF.

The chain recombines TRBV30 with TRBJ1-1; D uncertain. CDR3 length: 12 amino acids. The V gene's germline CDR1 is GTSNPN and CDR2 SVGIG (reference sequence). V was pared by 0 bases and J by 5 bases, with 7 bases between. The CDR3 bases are TGTGCCTGGAGTGTAAGTGGGACTGAAGCTTTCTTT. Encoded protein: CAWSVSGTEAFF.

This chain's CDR3 is CASSLGYTEAFF. The DNA for the CDR3 is TGTGCCAGCAGTCTGGGTTACACTGAAGCTTTCTTT. The chain uses TRBV2 and TRBJ1-1; D unclear. V lost 5 bases to trimming and J lost 3 bases, with 7 bases between them. The germline CDR1 and CDR2 sequences are SNHLY and FYNNEI. The CDR3 is made up of 12 amino acids.

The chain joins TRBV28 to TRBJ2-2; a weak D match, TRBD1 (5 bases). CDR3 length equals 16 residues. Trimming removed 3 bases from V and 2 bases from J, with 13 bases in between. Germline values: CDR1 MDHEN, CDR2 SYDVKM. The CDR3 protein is CASSLGRALNTGELFF. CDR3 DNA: TGTGCCAGCAGTTTGGGCAGGGCCCTCAACACCGGGGAGCTGTTTTTT. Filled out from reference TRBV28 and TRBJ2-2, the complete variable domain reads DVKVTQSSRYLVKRTGEKVFLECVQDMDHENMFWYRQDPGLGLRLIYFSYDVKMKEKGDIPEGYSVSREKKERFSLILESASTNQTSMYLCASSLGRALNTGELFFGEGSRLTVL.

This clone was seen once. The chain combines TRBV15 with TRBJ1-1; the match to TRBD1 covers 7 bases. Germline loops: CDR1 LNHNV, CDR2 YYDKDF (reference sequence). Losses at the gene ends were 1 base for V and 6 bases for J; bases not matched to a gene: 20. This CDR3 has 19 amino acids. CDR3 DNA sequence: TGTGCCACCAGCAGAGGACGCTTAAGACAGGGACCCGGTATAGCTGAAGCTTTCTTT. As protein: CATSRGRLRQGPGIAEAFF.